The clone carrying this T cell receptor (beta chain) was recorded a few times. This record belongs to a study of T-cell reconstitution after alpha-beta-depleted transplantation in children. Using unique molecular identifiers, the investigators prepared the TCRbeta library. Using its own MiXCR run on the PCR reads, TCRdb lists one record per CDR3 protein. The table has about 610,000 distinct CDR3 sequences, 10% to 13% seen once. This CDR3 is 11 amino acids long. Trimming removed 7 bases at V and 8 bases at J, with 8 bases between. In germline, CDR1 is MGHDK, CDR2 SYGVNS. This chain connects TRBV25-1 to TRBJ2-2; D call uncertain. The sequence was obtained from a human donor who donated a stem cell graft to a child with acute myeloid leukemia. This specimen was PBMCs from the stem cell graft donor, taken from the stem cell graft. The CDR3 reads CASTRKGELFF. The DNA for the CDR3 is TGTGCCAGCACGAGAAAAGGGGAGCTGTTTTTT. Filled out from reference TRBV25-1 and TRBJ2-2, the complete variable domain reads EADIYQTPRYLVIGTGKKITLECSQTMGHDKMYWYQQDPGMELHLIHYSYGVNSTEKGDLSSESTVSRIRTEHFPLTLESARPSHTSQYLCASTRKGELFFGEGSRLTVL.